This TCR beta chain is from a study of a mutant IDH1 vaccine in newly diagnosed glioma (dated by TCRdb to the early 2020s). At the level of the whole study: Vaccination was initiated 4-6 weeks after radiotherapy alone, or concurrently with temozolomide cycles in the chemotherapy-containing groups. Of the approximately 34 treated patients, about 62% were male and approximately 38% were female, and a mean age of roughly 40 years was recorded. Prior to enrollment, standard therapy consisting of radiotherapy alone, temozolomide alone, or radiochemotherapy with temozolomide had been administered to patients, with the combination being received by most patients. Visit V12 was the week-35 safety follow-up and visit V13 was the week-47 end of study. Peripheral blood samples were drawn at six visits, namely V03 (baseline), V05, V07, V10, V12 and V13. Longitudinal TCRB deep sequencing was done for 25 treated patients, wherever samples were available for exploratory analyses.

Preparation of the library involved the immunoSEQ multiplex PCR assay. Following the manufacturer's protocol, the hsTCRB Kit was used to amplify rearranged TCR beta chain sequences. Sequencing of TCRB libraries was carried out on an Illumina MiSeq. As for the original processing: The kit vendor's proprietary platform handled demultiplexing, trimming and gene mapping. TCRdb obtained this table from immuneACCESS and retained in-frame rearrangements with V and J assigned. These tables miss some clones; where compared with another copy, unresolved V genes account for less than half of the shortfall, and the remainder is unexplained. V and J calls and clone size follow that table, whereas D and trimming were derived from the DNA. The sample table shows almost 95,000 clones, and about nine tenths are seen once. Approximately 0.8% of the sample is held by the ten biggest clonotypes. Relative to germline, V is 5 bases shorter and J is 7 bases shorter, with 14 bases between their ends. CDR3 length: 13 amino acids, cysteine to phenylalanine. Kept here is only the CDR3 DNA, which spans 39 bases and is read in frame from base 1. CDR1 and CDR2 are drawn from the germline V gene: SNHLY, FYNNEI.

The time point label of this sample denotes: week 47, end of study. Each vaccine dose, consisting of 300 ug of a 20-mer mutant IDH1 peptide in Montanide, was administered subcutaneously with topical imiquimod. Eight vaccinations were administered to patients in weeks 1, 3, 5, 7, 11, 15, 19 and 23, corresponding to visits V03 through V10. Donors had newly diagnosed WHO grade 3 or 4 IDH1-mutant astrocytomas with loss of nuclear ATRX. The samples were drawn from NOA16, a multicentre, single-arm, open-label phase I trial in Germany that tested a mutant IDH1 peptide vaccine in humans for the first time. The DNeasy Blood and Tissue Kit was used to extract genomic DNA from EDTA blood for TCRB sequencing. Study-level results and caveats: Changes in the top peripheral T cell clonotypes picked up by TCRB sequencing did not appear to be linked to pseudoprogression. The authors stated that sample limitations prevented analyses of patient blood samples from being reproduced. Selection of PBMC samples for TCRB deep sequencing was based on availability. Immune responses induced by the vaccine were seen in approximately 92% of patients across multiple MHC alleles.

A note on this clone: Its antigen specificity is not known. Nothing much larger sits one base from this clone, and base qualities are not available.

The receptor was isolated from a woman between 50 and 59 years old with glioma. The rearrangement joined TRBV2 to TRBJ1-2; TRBD1 is a possible D gene, resting on 6 matching bases. Sequenced material: PBMCs, taken from a glioma patient whose treatment included an IDH1 peptide vaccine. Here is the DNA: TGTGCCAGCAGTACCACGGGGGCAGGTGGCTACACCTTC. This gives the protein CASSTTGAGGYTF.